This T cell receptor (beta chain) was observed in a study of graft-versus-host responses after intestinal transplantation. Study-level findings and limits: GvH clones were identified in recipient marrow, with some first appearing in ileum or blood.

CDR3 length: 17 residues. V lost 7 bases, J lost 4 bases, and 15 bases stayed unmatched. Germline CDR1 and CDR2: SNHLY and FYNNEI. The method was immunoSEQ multiplex PCR; TCRdb's version includes in-frame clones alone and lacks a portion of them. The sample has more than 65,000 clones, 84% seen once. Regarding this clone: Its antigen is currently unknown.

The chain joins TRBV2 to TRBJ1-3, with 8 bases matching TRBD1. This clonotype originated in a human donor who was the organ donor for an intestinal transplant. The sample consisted of unstimulated CD4+ T cells sorted from spleen or lymph node cells, taken before transplant. CDR3 in DNA: TGTGCCAGCACCCCGAGGGGGACAGGAGAGTCAGGAAACACCATATATTTT. Encoded protein: CASTPRGTGESGNTIYF.